This T cell receptor (beta chain) came from a study of control samples from healthy donors and cancer patients. Profiling relied on immunoSEQ multiplex PCR, and the TCRdb table lists in-frame clones only, not all of them. The repertoire has approximately 100,000 clones, around 85% of them found once; the top ten carry about 2.1%. This CDR3 has 12 amino acids. The germline CDR1 and CDR2 sequences are SGDLS and YYNGEE. V lost 1 base, J lost 7 bases, and 8 bases lay in between. The sequence was obtained from a woman aged 40 to 50 in good health. The V gene is TRBV9, the J gene TRBJ1-2; D gene uncertain. Sequencing used blood. This chain's CDR3 is CASSVPTLGYTF. DNA of the CDR3: TGTGCCAGCAGCGTACCAACCCTTGGCTACACCTTC. Looking up the rest from reference TRBV9 and TRBJ1-2 gives the full variable domain: DSGVTQTPKHLITATGQRVTLRCSPRSGDLSVYWYQQSLDQGLQFLIQYYNGEERAKGNILERFSAQQFPDLHSELNLSSLELGDSALYFCASSVPTLGYTFGSGTRLTVV.